This T cell receptor (beta chain) was observed in a study of T cell changes during pregnancy in multiple sclerosis. Only in-frame clones appear in the TCRdb table, and some are missing; sequencing was by immunoSEQ multiplex PCR. The data contain 36,000 or so clones, roughly 91% of them seen just once; the ten biggest clones take up around 0.62%. This clone has a single count. CDR1 SGHTA and CDR2 FQGNSA come from the germline V gene. Trimming stripped 4 bases from V and 7 bases from J, with 13 bases between. The length of the CDR3 is 14 residues. The specimen was CD4+ T cells from peripheral blood mononuclear cells, collected in the first trimester of pregnancy. The chain employs TRBV7-2 and TRBJ1-4, with D possibly being TRBD1 (5 bases). The sequence was collected from a female donor with multiple sclerosis, enrolled in a pregnancy study. The CDR3 here is CASSYRKSTEKLFF. The CDR3, as DNA: TGTGCCAGCAGCTACAGGAAAAGTACTGAAAAACTGTTTTTT.